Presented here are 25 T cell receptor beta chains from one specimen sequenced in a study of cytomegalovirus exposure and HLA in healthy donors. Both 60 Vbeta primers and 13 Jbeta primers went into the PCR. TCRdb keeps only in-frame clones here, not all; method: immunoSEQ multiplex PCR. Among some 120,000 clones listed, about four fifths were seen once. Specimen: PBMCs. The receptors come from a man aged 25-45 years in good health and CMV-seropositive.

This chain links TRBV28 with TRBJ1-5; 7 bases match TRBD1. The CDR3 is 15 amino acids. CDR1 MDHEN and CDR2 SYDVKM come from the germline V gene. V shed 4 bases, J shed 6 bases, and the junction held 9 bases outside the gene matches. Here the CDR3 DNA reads TGTGCCAGCAGTTCTACAACAGGGGAAGGTCAGCCCCAGCATTTT. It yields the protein CASSSTTGEGQPQHF.

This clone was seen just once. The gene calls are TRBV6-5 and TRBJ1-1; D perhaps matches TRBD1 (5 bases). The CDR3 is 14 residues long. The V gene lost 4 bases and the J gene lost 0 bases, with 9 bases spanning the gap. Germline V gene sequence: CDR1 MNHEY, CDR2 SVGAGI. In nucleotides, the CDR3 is TGTGCCAGCAGTTTAGACAGCGTGAACACTGAAGCTTTCTTT. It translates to CASSLDSVNTEAFF.

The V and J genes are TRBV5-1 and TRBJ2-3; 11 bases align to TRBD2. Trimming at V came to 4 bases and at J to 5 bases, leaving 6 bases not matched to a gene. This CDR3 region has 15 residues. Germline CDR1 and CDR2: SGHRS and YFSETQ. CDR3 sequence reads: CASSGSGTSGDTQYF. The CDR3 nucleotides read TGCGCCAGCAGCGGATCCGGGACTAGCGGAGATACGCAGTATTTT. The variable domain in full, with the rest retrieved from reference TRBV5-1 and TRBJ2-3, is KAGVTQTPRYLIKTRGQQVTLSCSPISGHRSVSWYQQTPGQGLQFLFEYFSETQRNKGNFPGRFSGRQFSNSRSEMNVSTLELGDSALYLCASSGSGTSGDTQYFGPGTRLTVL.

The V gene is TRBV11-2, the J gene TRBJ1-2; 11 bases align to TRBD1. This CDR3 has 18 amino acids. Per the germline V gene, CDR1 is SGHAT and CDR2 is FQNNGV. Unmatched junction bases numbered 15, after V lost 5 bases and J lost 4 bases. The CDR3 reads CASSPEGDRGLFSYGYTF. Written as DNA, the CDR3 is TGTGCCAGCAGCCCGGAGGGGGACAGGGGGTTGTTCTCCTATGGCTACACCTTC.

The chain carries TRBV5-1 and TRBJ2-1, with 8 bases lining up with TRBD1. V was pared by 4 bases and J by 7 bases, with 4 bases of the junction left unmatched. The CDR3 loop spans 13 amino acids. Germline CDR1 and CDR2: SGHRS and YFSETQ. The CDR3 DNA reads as TGCGCCAGCAGCGTGACAGGGGATAATGAGCAGTTCTTC. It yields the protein CASSVTGDNEQFF.

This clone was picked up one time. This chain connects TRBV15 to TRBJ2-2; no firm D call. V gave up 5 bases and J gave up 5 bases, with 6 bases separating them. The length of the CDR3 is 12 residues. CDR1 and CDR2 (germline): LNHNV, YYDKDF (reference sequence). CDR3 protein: CATSLRTGELFF. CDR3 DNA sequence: TGTGCCACCAGCCTACGTACCGGGGAGCTGTTTTTT.

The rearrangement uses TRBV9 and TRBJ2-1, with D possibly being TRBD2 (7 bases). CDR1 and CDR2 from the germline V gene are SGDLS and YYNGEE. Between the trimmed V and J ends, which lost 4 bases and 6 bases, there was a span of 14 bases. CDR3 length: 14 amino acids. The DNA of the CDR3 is TGTGCCAGCAGCCCACGGGGAGGGGGCAATGAGCAGTTCTTC. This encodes CASSPRGGGNEQFF.

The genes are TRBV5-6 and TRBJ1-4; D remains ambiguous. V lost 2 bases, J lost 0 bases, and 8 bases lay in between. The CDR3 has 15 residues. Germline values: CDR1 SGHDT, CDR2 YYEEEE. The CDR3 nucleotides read TGTGCCAGCAGCTTTGCCGGAGCAACTAATGAAAAACTGTTTTTT. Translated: CASSFAGATNEKLFF.

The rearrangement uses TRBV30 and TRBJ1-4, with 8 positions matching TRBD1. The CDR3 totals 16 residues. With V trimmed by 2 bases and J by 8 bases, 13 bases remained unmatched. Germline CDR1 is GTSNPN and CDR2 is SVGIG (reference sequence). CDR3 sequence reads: CAWSPTLVRGLEKLFF. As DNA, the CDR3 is TGTGCCTGGAGTCCCACGTTGGTCAGGGGGCTGGAAAAACTGTTTTTT.

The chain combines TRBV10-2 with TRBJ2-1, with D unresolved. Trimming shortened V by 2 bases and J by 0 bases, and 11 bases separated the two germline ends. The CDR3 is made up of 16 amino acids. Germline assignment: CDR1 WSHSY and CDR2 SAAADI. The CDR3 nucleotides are TGCGCCAGCAGTGAGGACTTTCTGAGCTCCTACAATGAGCAGTTCTTC. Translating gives CASSEDFLSSYNEQFF.

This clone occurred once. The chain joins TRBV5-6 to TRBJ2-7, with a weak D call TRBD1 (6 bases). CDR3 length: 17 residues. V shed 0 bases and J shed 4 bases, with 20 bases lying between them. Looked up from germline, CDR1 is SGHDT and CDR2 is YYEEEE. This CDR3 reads CASSLEYAGATSYEQYV. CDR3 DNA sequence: TGTGCCAGCAGCTTGGAGTATGCAGGGGCGACATCATACGAGCAGTACGTC.

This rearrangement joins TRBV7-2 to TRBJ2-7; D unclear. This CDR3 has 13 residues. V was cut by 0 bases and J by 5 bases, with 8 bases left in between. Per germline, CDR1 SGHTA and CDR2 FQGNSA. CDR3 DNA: TGTGCCAGCAGCTTAGCGAACTCAAACGAGCAGTACTTC. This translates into CASSLANSNEQYF.

The DNA for the CDR3 is TGTGCCAGCAGCTTAACGGGACAGGGCGGCTATGGCTACACCTTC. This gives the protein CASSLTGQGGYGYTF. The genes are TRBV7-3 and TRBJ1-2; 9 nucleotides align to TRBD1. CDR1 and CDR2 from the germline V gene are SGHTA and FQGTGA. The CDR3 consists of 15 residues. V shed 0 bases and J 4 bases; nucleotides not matched to a gene: 3.

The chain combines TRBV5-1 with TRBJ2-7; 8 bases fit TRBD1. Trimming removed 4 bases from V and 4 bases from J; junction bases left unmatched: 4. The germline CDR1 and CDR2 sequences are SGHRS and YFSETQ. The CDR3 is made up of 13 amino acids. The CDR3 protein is CASSIRGRYEQYF. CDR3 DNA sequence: TGCGCCAGCAGCATCAGGGGGCGGTACGAGCAGTACTTC.

The CDR3: CASSLDSYTEAFF. The CDR3 nucleotides are TGTGCCAGCAGTTTAGACAGCTACACTGAAGCTTTCTTT. The chain employs TRBV28 and TRBJ1-1, with D tentatively TRBD1 (5 bases). There are 13 residues in the CDR3. Germline-derived CDR1 and CDR2 are MDHEN and SYDVKM. V was clipped by 2 bases and J by 3 bases, with 7 bases between them.

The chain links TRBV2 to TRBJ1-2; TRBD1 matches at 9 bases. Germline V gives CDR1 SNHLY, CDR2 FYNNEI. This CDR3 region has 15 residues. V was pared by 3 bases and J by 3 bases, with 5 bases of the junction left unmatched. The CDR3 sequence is CASSDLTGGYYGYTF. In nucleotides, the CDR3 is TGTGCCAGCAGTGACCTGACAGGGGGATACTATGGCTACACCTTC. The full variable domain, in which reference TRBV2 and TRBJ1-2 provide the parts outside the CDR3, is EPEVTQTPSHQVTQMGQEVILRCVPISNHLYFYWYRQILGQKVEFLVSFYNNEISEKSEIFDDQFSVERPDGSNFTLKIRSTKLEDSAMYFCASSDLTGGYYGYTFGSGTRLTVV.

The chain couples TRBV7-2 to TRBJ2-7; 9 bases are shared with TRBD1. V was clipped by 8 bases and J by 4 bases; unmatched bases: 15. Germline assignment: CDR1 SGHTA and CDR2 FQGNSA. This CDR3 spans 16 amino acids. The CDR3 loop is CASLLTGGLQEYEQYV. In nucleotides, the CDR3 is TGTGCCAGCCTCTTGACAGGGGGGTTGCAAGAATACGAGCAGTACGTC.

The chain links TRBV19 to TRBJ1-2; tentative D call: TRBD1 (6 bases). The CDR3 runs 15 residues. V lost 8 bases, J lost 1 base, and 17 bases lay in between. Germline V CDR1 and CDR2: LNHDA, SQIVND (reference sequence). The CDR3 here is CASSTGNALNYGYTF. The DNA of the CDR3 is TGTGCCAGTTCCACAGGGAACGCGCTTAACTATGGCTACACCTTC.

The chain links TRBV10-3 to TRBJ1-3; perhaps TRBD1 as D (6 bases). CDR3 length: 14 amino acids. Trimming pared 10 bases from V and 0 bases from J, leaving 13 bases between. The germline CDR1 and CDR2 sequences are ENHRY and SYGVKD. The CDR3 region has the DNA TGTGCCACGGGGTGGACAGACTCTGGAAACACCATATATTTT. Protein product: CATGWTDSGNTIYF.

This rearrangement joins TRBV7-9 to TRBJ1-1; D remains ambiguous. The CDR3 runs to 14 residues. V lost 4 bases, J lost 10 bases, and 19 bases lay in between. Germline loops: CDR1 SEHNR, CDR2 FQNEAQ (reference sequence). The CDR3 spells CASSWYAETTAAFF. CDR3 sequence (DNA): TGTGCCAGCAGCTGGTACGCCGAGACAACGGCAGCTTTCTTT. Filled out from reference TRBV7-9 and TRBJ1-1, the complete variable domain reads DTGVSQNPRHKITKRGQNVTFRCDPISEHNRLYWYRQTLGQGPEFLTYFQNEAQLEKSRLLSDRFSAERPKGSFSTLEIQRTEQGDSAMYLCASSWYAETTAAFFGQGTRLTVV.

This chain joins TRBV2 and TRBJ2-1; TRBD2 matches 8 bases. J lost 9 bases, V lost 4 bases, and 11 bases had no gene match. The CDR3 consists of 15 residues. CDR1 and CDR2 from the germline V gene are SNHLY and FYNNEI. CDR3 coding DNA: TGTGCCAGCAGTGGCCGGGGGGGGACCCTAGGTGAGCAGTTCTTC. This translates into CASSGRGGTLGEQFF.

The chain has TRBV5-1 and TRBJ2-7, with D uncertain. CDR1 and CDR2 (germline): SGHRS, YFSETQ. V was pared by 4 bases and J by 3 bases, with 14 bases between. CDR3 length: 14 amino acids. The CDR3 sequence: CASSPPDGLYEQYF. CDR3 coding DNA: TGCGCCAGCAGCCCTCCCGATGGGCTCTACGAGCAGTACTTC.

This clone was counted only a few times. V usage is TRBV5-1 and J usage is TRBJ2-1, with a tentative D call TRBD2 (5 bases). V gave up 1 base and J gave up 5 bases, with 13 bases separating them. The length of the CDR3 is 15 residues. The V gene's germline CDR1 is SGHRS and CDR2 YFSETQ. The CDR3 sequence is CASSLRLAEDNEQFF. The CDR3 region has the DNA TGCGCCAGCAGCTTGCGGCTAGCAGAAGACAATGAGCAGTTCTTC.

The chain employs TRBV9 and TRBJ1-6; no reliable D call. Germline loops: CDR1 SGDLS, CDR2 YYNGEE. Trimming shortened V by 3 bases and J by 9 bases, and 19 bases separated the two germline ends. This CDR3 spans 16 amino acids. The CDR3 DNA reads TGTGCCAGCAGCGGGCGAGCGGGAGCCGAAGGTTCACCCCTCCACTTT. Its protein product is CASSGRAGAEGSPLHF.

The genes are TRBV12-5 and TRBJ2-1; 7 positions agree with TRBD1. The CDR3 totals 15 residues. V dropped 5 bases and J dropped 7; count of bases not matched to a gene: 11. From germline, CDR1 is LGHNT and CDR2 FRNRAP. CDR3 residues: CASGAGTAVVNEQFF. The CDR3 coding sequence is TGTGCTAGTGGTGCCGGGACAGCAGTTGTAAATGAGCAGTTCTTC.